The clone carrying this TCR beta chain was seen a handful of times. What it recognizes is unknown. Mouse gene names and germline throughout. The read terminates 4 residues before the CDR3 end, so the remaining end is supplied by the germline J gene. This CDR3 region has 16 residues. V shed 0 bases and J 4 bases; nucleotides not matched to a gene: 4. Germline assignment: CDR1 NSHNY and CDR2 SYGAGN. Sequencing relied on a cDNA template that was reverse transcribed from extracted RNA. The repertoire was sequenced with immunoSEQ multiplex PCR; TCRdb's copy has only in-frame clones and lacks some. The sample includes roughly 110,000 clones, none of them occurring once. The data originate from a study of CD8+ T cells in alopecia areata. Study information: Female C3H/HeJ recipients aged roughly 6-10 weeks got skin from C3H/HeJ graft donors aged about 6-13 months that had spontaneous alopecia. Overall study results and limits: Lesional scalp, especially alopecia totalis/universalis, showed higher clonality than normal scalp. With patients, TCR sharing proved less clear than in mice, a difference possibly related to HLA. Scalp data also include sequences from resident alphabeta T cells of normal skin.

This receptor was obtained from a C3H/HeJ mouse with alopecia areata. The MHC haplotype of the strain is H2-k. Sequenced sample: lesional skin. The chain is built from TRBV13-1 and TRBJ2-2; 9 nucleotides align to TRBD2. The part of the CDR3 DNA that was read is TGTGCCAGCAGTGATGTTGGGGGGGCGCCCACCGGG. This codes for CASSDVGGAPTG. In full, the CDR3 reads CASSDVGGAPTGQLYF.